The clone carrying this T cell receptor (beta chain) came up a few times. Antigen specificity is unknown. With 8 bases clipped from V and 8 bases from J, the junction kept 3 bases outside the gene matches. CDR3 size: 13 residues. Germline-derived CDR1 and CDR2 are ENHRY and SYGVKD. This sample was taken from a study of CD8+CD57+ T cells in acquired aplastic anemia. Study background: Sorting CD4+ and CD8+ cells gave DNA averaging roughly 3.5 ug. Healthy donor CD4+ cell samples had a mean of around 10 million reads. General study results and limits: Patients and controls shared twenty-nine CD8+ CDR3 sequences, highly expressed in patients. The CD8+ Simpson's diversity of patients and controls was not significantly different.

Profiling that covered TCR beta VDJ and CDR3 relied on genomic DNA as its template. One entry per CDR3 protein results from TCRdb running MiXCR on the reads. This sample has 150,000 to 200,000 distinct CDR3 sequences, with approximately 40% found just once. J is TRBJ1-6 and V is TRBV10-3; 10 nucleotides align to TRBD1. The origin of this receptor is a human donor in good health. Sequenced input: sorted CD4+, CD8+, or CD8+CD57+ T cells (not recorded which) from PBMCs. The CDR3 sequence: CAIGGTGDSPLHF. The DNA of the CDR3 is TGTGCCATCGGCGGGACAGGGGATTCACCCCTCCACTTT.